This TCR beta chain was documented in a study of T-cell memory formation after mild COVID-19. Using its own MiXCR run on the 5' RACE reads, TCRdb lists one record per CDR3 protein. This sample has fewer than 650,000 distinct CDR3 sequences, with 17% found just once. Study-wide results and limits: Among contracting clones, CD4+ were mainly CM/EM and CD8+ enriched in EMRA.

This clonotype occurred a few times. Its antigen is not known. Trimming cost V 6 bases and J 0 bases; bases outside gene matches: 14. The germline V gene has CDR1 SEHNR and CDR2 FQNEAQ (reference sequence). The CDR3 runs to 17 residues. The genes are TRBV7-9 and TRBJ2-7; 7 nucleotides agree with TRBD1. The source of this sequence is an adult woman who had mild COVID-19 (a few samples of this study predate the infection). Cell type and time point are not known. Sequencing was carried out using PBMCs or a T cell subset sorted from them (not recorded which). The CDR3 region is CASSLPSRTGRSYEQYF. Here the CDR3 DNA reads TGTGCCAGCAGTCTCCCATCTCGGACAGGCCGCTCCTACGAGCAGTACTTC. The entire variable domain, with the rest obtained from reference TRBV7-9 and TRBJ2-7, is as follows: DTGVSQNPRHKITKRGQNVTFRCDPISEHNRLYWYRQTLGQGPEFLTYFQNEAQLEKSRLLSDRFSAERPKGSFSTLEIQRTEQGDSAMYLCASSLPSRTGRSYEQYFGPGTRLTVT.